This T cell receptor (beta chain) was sequenced for a study of shared clonotypes between healthy human individuals. Each cell subset's genomic DNA was divided evenly among several immunoSEQ plates. Assay used: immunoSEQ multiplex PCR; TCRdb lists only in-frame clones, some missing. The profile shows 85,000 to 100,000 clones, 68% of them singletons. The germline V gene encodes CDR1 SGHVS and CDR2 FNYEAQ. The CDR3 sequence is 20 residues long. With 2 bases clipped from V and 6 bases from J, the junction kept 18 bases outside the gene matches. Adults of Caucasian background living in Nashville, Tennessee made up all donors.

The TCR comes from a man under 40 in good health. Input material: memory CD8+ T cells sorted from blood. The sample's subset: CD45RO+ cells pooled with CCR7-negative TemRA cells. The gene calls are TRBV7-6 and TRBJ2-2; 10 bases agree with TRBD2. CDR3 nucleotide sequence: TGTGCCAGCAGCTTACGGGTTACGGCTAGCGGGAGAGTCTTCGCCGGGGAGCTGTTTTTT. This translates into CASSLRVTASGRVFAGELFF.